The next 21 T cell receptor beta chains were all read from a single sample in a study of tumor-infiltrating lymphocytes in oesophageal squamous cell carcinoma. TCRdb reanalysed the PCR reads using MiXCR and keeps one entry per CDR3 protein. The sample lists more than 15,000 distinct CDR3 sequences, less than 50% seen once, with approximately 44% in the top ten. Material: normal esophageal tissue next to the tumor. The source is a female donor with esophageal squamous cell carcinoma.

Within the sample, this clonotype is large. The rearrangement uses TRBV7-2 and TRBJ1-1; D call uncertain. V lost 5 bases and J lost 6, with 16 bases in between. This CDR3 contains 14 residues. Germline assignment: CDR1 SGHTA and CDR2 FQGNSA. CDR3 DNA sequence: TGTGCCAGCAGCGGCCTTGTCGTCGACGCTGAAGCTTTCTTT. Translated, it gives CASSGLVVDAEAFF.

The chain employs TRBV7-2 and TRBJ2-4, with 9 bases matching TRBD1. Near its end, the DNA agrees better with TRBJ2-7, so the J call may be wrong. The CDR3 is 15 residues long. CDR1 and CDR2 from the germline V gene are SGHTA and FQGNSA. CDR3: CASRPTGTGLSEQYF. The DNA of the CDR3 is TGTGCCAGCAGGCCAACCGGGACAGGGCTTAGCGAGCAGTACTTC.

This rearrangement joins TRBV6-1 to TRBJ2-6, with D possibly TRBD1 on 6 matching bases. Judging by the DNA end, TRBJ2-4 fits better; the J call may be wrong. This CDR3 comprises 14 residues. The germline V gene encodes CDR1 MNHNS and CDR2 SASEGT. CDR3 sequence: CASSEGATGQSQYF. As DNA, the CDR3 is TGTGCCAGCAGTGAAGGTGCTACAGGGCAATCTCAGTACTTC.

This chain joins TRBV5-1 and TRBJ2-5; 12 bases agree with TRBD2. Germline V CDR1 and CDR2: SGHRS, YFSETQ. The CDR3 is 17 residues long. V was pared by 4 bases and J by 5 bases, with 12 bases of the junction left unmatched. In DNA, the CDR3 is TGCGCCAGCAGCCGAACTCTAGCGGGAGGGCCAGGGGAGACCCAGTACTTC. Its protein is CASSRTLAGGPGETQYF.

The V gene is TRBV7-2, the J gene TRBJ2-5, with TRBD2 matching 9 bases. The DNA end lines up better with TRBJ2-7; the J call may be wrong. This CDR3 contains 16 residues. Germline CDR1 is SGHTA and CDR2 is FQGNSA. As DNA, the CDR3 is TGTGCCAGCAGCTTAGCGGAGAGCGGGGGGCACTACGAGCAGTACTTC. Translation gives CASSLAESGGHYEQYF.

There are a few counts of this clonotype. At one boundary the junction diverges from the germline segment, which might be a read error. This rearrangement joins TRBV5-3 to TRBJ1-2; 11 nucleotides match TRBD1. TRBV5-3 is an ORF, and what it does is uncertain. The CDR3 has 17 residues. The CDR3 loop reads CASSFTGTGGSNYGYTF. The CDR3 DNA sequence: TGTGCCAGCAGCTTCACCGGGACAGGGGGTTCCAACTATGGCTACACCTTC.

In its sample, this clonotype is medium-sized (0.01 to 0.1%). V usage is TRBV7-2 and J usage is TRBJ2-7; 7 nucleotides align to TRBD2. The germline CDR1 and CDR2 sequences are SGHTA and FQGNSA. The length of the CDR3 is 14 residues. Germline trimming cut 5 bases from V and 2 bases from J; bases unmatched to any gene: 6. The CDR3 DNA reads TGTGCCAGCAGCCCCACGGGACTAACCTACGAGCAGTACTTC. This codes for CASSPTGLTYEQYF.

This clonotype was seen only a few times. The genes are TRBV4-3 and TRBJ2-5, with a possible D match to TRBD1 (6 bases). Germline-derived CDR1 and CDR2 are LGHNA and YSLEER. The CDR3 is 15 amino acids. The V end lost 0 bases, the J end lost 1 base, and 9 bases lay between the germline ends. The CDR3 region is CASSQDADSQETQYF. For the CDR3, the DNA is TGCGCCAGCAGCCAAGACGCGGACAGCCAAGAGACCCAGTACTTC.

Remarks on this clonotype: A much larger clone differs by one base, so this may be a read error. The V call is TRBV7-2, the J call TRBJ2-5; no firm D call. Per germline, CDR1 SGHTA and CDR2 FQGNSA. The CDR3 is made up of 15 amino acids. Trimming took off 5 bases at V and 11 bases at J, with 24 bases between the two ends. DNA of the CDR3: TGTGCCAGCAGCCTCGACGGAAGCTCCTACAATGAGCAGTACTTC. Its translation: CASSLDGSSYNEQYF.

This clonotype appeared many times. This chain uses TRBV10-3 with TRBJ2-3, with 13 bases fitting TRBD2. The length of the CDR3 is 14 residues. CDR1 ENHRY and CDR2 SYGVKD come from the germline V gene. V was pared by 8 bases and J by 4 bases, with 3 bases of the junction left unmatched. CDR3 coding DNA: TGTGCCATCGGGACTAGCGGGGCGTCAGATACGCAGTATTTT. As protein: CAIGTSGASDTQYF.

The J gene is TRBJ2-3, the V gene TRBV7-8; TRBD1 matches at 10 bases. This CDR3 is 15 amino acids long. Germline CDR1 SGHVS, CDR2 FQNEAQ. Germline trimming cut 7 bases from V and 2 bases from J; bases unmatched to any gene: 6. CDR3 in DNA: TGTGCCAGCACCAGGGACAGGGGTGCCACAGATACGCAGTATTTT. Protein: CASTRDRGATDTQYF.

By share, this clonotype ranks as medium-sized. A read error may be the cause here, since a much bigger clone is one base away. The chain uses TRBV7-2 and TRBJ2-5; 11 bases map to TRBD2. The CDR3 spans 14 residues. V was pared by 5 bases and J by 11 bases, with 10 bases of the junction left unmatched. Germline CDR1 SGHTA, CDR2 FQGNSA. The CDR3 DNA is TGTGCCAGCAGCCGAGGACTAGCGGGCAATGAGCAGTACTTC. This translates into CASSRGLAGNEQYF.

The rearrangement joins TRBV7-2 to TRBJ2-1; 8 bases map to TRBD2. The J call may be wrong; the DNA end is better matched by TRBJ2-7. The CDR3 runs to 13 residues. Germline V gene lookup returns CDR1 SGHTA and CDR2 FQGNSA. The CDR3 sequence: CASSRLASGEQYF. In DNA form, the CDR3 reads TGTGCCAGCAGCCGACTAGCGTCGGGCGAGCAGTACTTC.

V gene TRBV28 combines with J gene TRBJ2-4, with 7 nucleotides matching TRBD2. The tail of the sequence fits TRBJ2-7 better, so the J call may be wrong. Per germline, CDR1 MDHEN and CDR2 SYDVKM. The CDR3 has 15 residues. CDR3 nucleotide sequence: TGTGCCAGCACCCTATATTTGGGGGGGAACTACGAGCAGTACTTC. Translation: CASTLYLGGNYEQYF.

A word on this clonotype: The junction and the germline gene differ at one end; a read error may be behind it. The chain couples TRBV2 to TRBJ2-7; perhaps D is TRBD1 or TRBD2 (6 bases each). The CDR3 has 13 amino acids. Germline V gene lookup returns CDR1 SNHLY and CDR2 FYNNEI. CDR3 sequence: CASSEGRRGELYF. The CDR3 coding sequence is TGTGCCAGCAGTGAAGGGAGGAGGGGGGAGCTGTACTTC.

The chain recombines TRBV6-2 or TRBV6-3 with TRBJ1-1, with D possibly matching TRBD1 (6 bases). V was trimmed by 6 bases and J by 4 bases, leaving 12 bases between them. The germline CDR1 and CDR2 sequences are MNHEY and SVGEGT. CDR3 length equals 13 residues. CDR3 sequence: CASRLNRVTEAFF. Written as DNA, the CDR3 is TGTGCCAGCAGACTGAACAGGGTCACTGAAGCTTTCTTT.

V usage is TRBV28 and J usage is TRBJ1-2, with D unclear. This CDR3 is built from 12 residues. V was cut by 11 bases and J by 8 bases, with 18 bases left in between. Germline CDR1 is MDHEN and CDR2 is SYDVKM. CDR3 sequence (DNA): TGTGCCTTACAACGGGAGGGAGGCGGCTACACCTTC. Its translation is CALQREGGGYTF.

The DNA for the CDR3 is TGCGCCAGCAGCCAAGTTGAAAAAGAGACCCAGTACTTC. Translated, it gives CASSQVEKETQYF. V usage is TRBV4-3 and J usage is TRBJ2-5; D gene unclear. Between the trimmed V and J ends, which lost 1 base and 3 bases, there was a span of 6 bases. The germline CDR1 and CDR2 sequences are LGHNA and YSLEER. This CDR3 is built from 13 residues.

The chain is built from TRBV24-1 and TRBJ2-1; 7 bases are shared with TRBD1. This CDR3 has 14 residues. CDR1 and CDR2 from the germline V gene are KGHDR and SFDVKD. V dropped 3 bases and J dropped 2; count of bases not matched to a gene: 0. The CDR3 region has the DNA TGTGCCACCAGTGATGGGACAGCCTACAATGAGCAGTTCTTC. This gives the protein CATSDGTAYNEQFF.

On this clonotype: A much bigger clone sits one base away, suggesting this may be a read error. The genes are TRBV6-2 or TRBV6-3 and TRBJ2-3; TRBD1 aligns across 9 bases. Near its end, the DNA agrees better with TRBJ2-7, so the J call may be wrong. Germline CDR1 reads MNHEY; CDR2 reads SVGEGT. The CDR3 has 15 amino acids. The chain's CDR3 is CASRPGQGPYNEQYF. CDR3 in DNA: TGTGCCAGCAGGCCGGGACAGGGCCCTTACAATGAGCAGTACTTC.

In this sample, this clonotype turned up many times. This CDR3 is CASSLGGHPEAFF. The DNA for the CDR3 is TGTGCCAGCAGTTTGGGAGGGCACCCTGAAGCTTTCTTT. The chain employs TRBV28 and TRBJ1-1; no reliable D call. The CDR3 consists of 13 residues. CDR1 MDHEN and CDR2 SYDVKM come from the germline V gene. Trimming took off 3 bases at V and 6 bases at J, with 11 bases between the two ends.